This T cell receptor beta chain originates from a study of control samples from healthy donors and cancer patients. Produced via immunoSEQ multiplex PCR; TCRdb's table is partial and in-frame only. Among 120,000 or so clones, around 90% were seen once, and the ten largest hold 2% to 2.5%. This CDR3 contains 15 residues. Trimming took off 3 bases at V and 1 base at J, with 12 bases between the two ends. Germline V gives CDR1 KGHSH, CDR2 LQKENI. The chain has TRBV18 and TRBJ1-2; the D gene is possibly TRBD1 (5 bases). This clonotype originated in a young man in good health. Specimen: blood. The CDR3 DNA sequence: TGTGCCAGCTCACCTGGGGCGGCGGGTAACTATGGCTACACCTTC. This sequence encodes CASSPGAAGNYGYTF.